The rows below give T cell receptor beta chains drawn from one sample of a study of T cell repertoires in cytomegalovirus infection. TCRdb redid the calling of the reads with MiXCR, one entry per CDR3 protein. The sample yields about 250,000 distinct CDR3 sequences, approximately 15% seen once. Material: CD8+ T cells from PBMCs. The receptors derive from a human donor in good health (CMV status not recorded). Some clones in this sample may be carry-over from other donors' samples. CDR3s include the opening cysteine and the closing phenylalanine or tryptophan. A D gene is named only where the DNA matches it firmly. Rows give clone size only sometimes, using once, few, many, or a class for an expanded clone.

V	D	J	size	DNA	CDR3
TRBV9	TRBD1	TRBJ1-2	few	TGTGCCAGCAGCGTATCAGGGGGCGTCTATGGCTACACCTTC	CASSVSGGVYGYTF
TRBV4-2	TRBD1	TRBJ1-3	NA	TGTGCCAGCAGCCAAGAGCAGACAGGGCCGGTTCCTGGAAACACCATATATTTT	CASSQEQTGPVPGNTIYF
TRBV7-6	NA	TRBJ2-1	NA	TGTGCCAGCAGCTTAGCCGGAATATCGGGGGAGCAGTTCTTC	CASSLAGISGEQFF
TRBV12-3/TRBV12-4	NA	TRBJ2-1	many	TGTGCCAGCAGTTCCACAGACCAGCGAGGGACCTACAATGAGCAGTTCTTC	CASSSTDQRGTYNEQFF
TRBV28	NA	TRBJ2-7	NA	TGTGCCAGCAGTACGAGGGACGGCACCTACGAGCAGTACTTC	CASSTRDGTYEQYF
TRBV6-5	NA	TRBJ2-5	NA	TGTGCCAGCAGTTACCTTAAAGGCCAGACCCAGTACTTC	CASSYLKGQTQYF
TRBV7-6	NA	TRBJ2-7	many	TGTGCCAGCAGCTCCTATGGTGCCGGGGAGCAGTACTTC	CASSSYGAGEQYF
TRBV14	NA	TRBJ1-2	NA	TGTGCCAGCAGCCAAGCGAGGGTTGCCCCCTATGGCTACACCTTC	CASSQARVAPYGYTF
TRBV29-1	TRBD2	TRBJ2-5	few	TGCAGCGTTGATCTTTGGCTAGCGGGGGGTCAAGAGACCCAGTACTTC	CSVDLWLAGGQETQYF
TRBV7-9	NA	TRBJ1-2	many	TGTGCCAGCAGCTTAGATTGGGGAGGTGTGATCGGCTACACCTTC	CASSLDWGGVIGYTF
TRBV7-8	NA	TRBJ2-2	few	TGTGCCAGCAGCTTGAGACGGAACACCGGGGAGCTGTTTTTT	CASSLRRNTGELFF
TRBV2	TRBD1	TRBJ2-2	few	TGTGCCAGCATCGGACAGGGAGGCACCGGGGAGCTGTTTTTT	CASIGQGGTGELFF
TRBV4-1	NA	TRBJ2-2	few	TGCGCCAGCAGCCAAGAGGTCAGACACCGGGAGCTGTTTTTT	CASSQEVRHRELFF
TRBV25-1	NA	TRBJ1-6	few	TGTGCCAGCAGTGAAACCTACAGGGAGGCCTCCTATAATTCACCCCTCCACTTT	CASSETYREASYNSPLHF
TRBV27	NA	TRBJ1-5	NA	TGTGCCAGCATGGGGGGCGGTCAGCCCCAGCATTTT	CASMGGGQPQHF
TRBV9	NA	TRBJ1-3	few	TGTGCCAGCAGCGTAGACCCGGGACACACCATATATTTT	CASSVDPGHTIYF
TRBV20-1	TRBD1	TRBJ1-5	few	TGCAGTGCTAGTATCACCGGGACAGGTCCTAATCAGCCCCAGCATTTT	CSASITGTGPNQPQHF
TRBV3-1	NA	TRBJ2-1	NA	TGTGCCAGCAGCAACGGGTTGGCGGGGTTATACAATGAGCAGTTCTTC	CASSNGLAGLYNEQFF
TRBV7-2	NA	TRBJ2-7	many	TGTGCCAGCAGCTTAGTCGGTAGCACGACCCGGGAGCAGTACTTC	CASSLVGSTTREQYF
TRBV7-2	TRBD1	TRBJ1-1	many	TGTGCCAGCAGCCCCCGGGACAGGGGGCAAATGAACACTGAAGCTTTCTTT	CASSPRDRGQMNTEAFF
TRBV10-3	NA	TRBJ2-7	many	TGTGCCACCCAGGCAGGAACCGAGCAGTACTTC	CATQAGTEQYF
TRBV7-9	TRBD1	TRBJ2-5	NA	TGTGCCAGCAGCTTAGATACAGGGGGAGAGACCCAGTACTTC	CASSLDTGGETQYF
TRBV7-6	TRBD2	TRBJ2-7	NA	TGTGCCAGCAGCTTAGCCTCTGGACTAGCGGGGGGCCGCGAGCAGTACTTC	CASSLASGLAGGREQYF
TRBV28	NA	TRBJ1-1	few	TGTGCCAGCACCCTCCTAGCGGGGGAGAACACTGAAGCTTTCTTT	CASTLLAGENTEAFF
TRBV27	TRBD1	TRBJ2-5	NA	TGTGCCAGCAGTTTTGGCAGGGGGAAGACCCAGTACTTC	CASSFGRGKTQYF
TRBV7-2	TRBD1	TRBJ2-1	few	TGTGCCAGCAGCCCCCGGGACAGAAAATACAATGAGCAGTTCTTC	CASSPRDRKYNEQFF
TRBV12-3/TRBV12-4	NA	TRBJ2-7	NA	TGTGCCAGCAGTTATACAGGACCCTACGAGCAGTACTTC	CASSYTGPYEQYF
TRBV27	NA	TRBJ2-1	NA	TGTGCCAGCAGTTTGGTAAAGGTGGGTGGCAATGAGCAGTTCTTC	CASSLVKVGGNEQFF
TRBV20-1	NA	TRBJ1-1	NA	TGCAGTGCTAGAGCCGCGGGTGGGACCACTGAAGCTTTCTTT	CSARAAGGTTEAFF
TRBV7-9	NA	TRBJ2-3	NA	TGTGCCAGCAGCTTTCTGACCACAGATACGCAGTATTTT	CASSFLTTDTQYF
TRBV6-6	NA	TRBJ2-2	NA	TGTGCCAGCAGTTACTCTTGGGTGGCGAACACCGGGGAGCTGTTTTTT	CASSYSWVANTGELFF
TRBV20-1	NA	TRBJ1-5	NA	TGCAGTGTCCAGCAGGGGTCCTCAAATCAGCCCCAGCATTTT	CSVQQGSSNQPQHF
TRBV28	TRBD1	TRBJ1-2	many	TGTGCCAGCAGTTCTATGGGACAGGCCCTCGCCAGGGGTGGCTACACCTTC	CASSSMGQALARGGYTF
TRBV7-2	NA	TRBJ1-5	many	TGTGCCAGCAGCTTAACCCCGCAGCTTTATAGCAATCAGCCCCAGCATTTT	CASSLTPQLYSNQPQHF
TRBV5-5	NA	TRBJ2-1	NA	TGTGCCAGCAGCACGTATACAGGGATTCTGTTCTTC	CASSTYTGILFF
TRBV11-2	NA	TRBJ2-7	NA	TGTGCCAGCAGCTTAGGGGCAGGGATCTACGAGCAGTACTTC	CASSLGAGIYEQYF
TRBV6-1	NA	TRBJ1-2	many	TGTGCCAGCAGTTACGATTCGTTTGGGGGGACCTACTATGGCTACACCTTC	CASSYDSFGGTYYGYTF
TRBV27	NA	TRBJ2-3	many	TGTGCCATCGCGGGTTCGGTCAGTAGCACAGATACGCAGTATTTT	CAIAGSVSSTDTQYF
TRBV4-2	NA	TRBJ2-5	few	TGTGCCAGCAGCCAAGTTGCACAGGCGGAAGAGACCCAGTACTTC	CASSQVAQAEETQYF
TRBV7-8	NA	TRBJ2-7	many	TGTGCCAGCAGCTTACAAAACACCTACGAGCAGTACTTC	CASSLQNTYEQYF
TRBV29-1	NA	TRBJ1-2	NA	TGCAGCGTTGAACTTGACAGCGCCTATGGCTACACCTTC	CSVELDSAYGYTF
TRBV28	TRBD2	TRBJ2-7	NA	TGTGCCAGCAGTCCTGAGGGACTAGCGGTAACCTACGAGCAGTACTTC	CASSPEGLAVTYEQYF
TRBV28	NA	TRBJ1-2	NA	TGTGCCAGCAGCATCGGACGCTGGAATAACTATGGCTACACCTTC	CASSIGRWNNYGYTF
TRBV6-2/TRBV6-3	NA	TRBJ1-5	many	TGTGCCAGCAGTTACTCGAGGGGAACTGGCCATCAGCCCCAGCATTTT	CASSYSRGTGHQPQHF
TRBV11-2	NA	TRBJ2-1	NA	TGTGCCAGCAGCTCGGGGGAGGTTATCGATGAGCAGTTCTTC	CASSSGEVIDEQFF
TRBV14	NA	TRBJ2-7	NA	TGTGCCAGCAGCCAATCCAACTACGAGCAGTACTTC	CASSQSNYEQYF
TRBV6-6	NA	TRBJ2-3	few	TGTGCCAGCAGTGTCCGGGGGCAGGGGGCGGGAGGAACAGATACGCAGTATTTT	CASSVRGQGAGGTDTQYF